Below, 2 T cell receptor beta chains from the same sample are listed, as sequenced in a study of shared clonotypes between healthy human individuals. Here immunoSEQ multiplex PCR was the method, and the copy in TCRdb shows in-frame clones only, minus some. The sample lists about 960,000 clones, over 75% occurring once. Specimen: memory CD4+ T cells sorted from blood. Subset reported: CD45RA-negative fraction. All receptors derive from a man younger than 30 in good health.

Details on this clone: Other nucleotide sequences in the sample specify the same CDR3. For the CDR3, the DNA is TGTGCCAGTAGTATCGGGCAGGGTAATCAGCCCCAGCATTTT. This translates into CASSIGQGNQPQHF. V gene TRBV19 combines with J gene TRBJ1-5; D may be TRBD1 (5 bases). CDR1 LNHDA and CDR2 SQIVND come from the germline V gene (reference sequence). CDR3 length equals 14 residues. Trimming left V 3 bases short and J 4 bases short, with 10 bases between.

The rearrangement uses TRBV30 and TRBJ2-1; no reliable D call. The CDR3 is made up of 15 amino acids. With 1 base removed from V and 1 base from J, the gap between germline ends came to 11 bases. Germline values: CDR1 GTSNPN, CDR2 SVGIG (reference sequence). Written as DNA, the CDR3 is TGTGCCTGGAGTGCCTCGGGCGGATCCTACAATGAGCAGTTCTTC. Encoded protein: CAWSASGGSYNEQFF.